One and the same sample provided the 28 T cell receptor beta chains below, sequenced in a study of cytomegalovirus exposure and HLA in healthy donors. The PCR contained 60 Vbeta and 13 Jbeta primers. Sequenced by immunoSEQ multiplex PCR; TCRdb stores in-frame clones only, minus some. The sample carries over 140,000 clones, more than 70% recorded once. The sample comprised PBMCs. These receptors were taken from a man aged 50 to 59 in good health and CMV-seronegative.

V and J are TRBV9 and TRBJ1-1, with D tentatively TRBD1 (6 bases). Germline V CDR1 and CDR2: SGDLS, YYNGEE. This CDR3 is 15 amino acids long. V was trimmed by 4 bases and J by 0 bases, leaving 13 bases between them. The CDR3 protein is CASSPSGTLNTEAFF. The CDR3 DNA reads TGTGCCAGCAGCCCTTCCGGGACATTGAACACTGAAGCTTTCTTT.

This clone was detected once. The chain recombines TRBV20-1 with TRBJ2-5, with D perhaps TRBD2 (5 bases). V shed 0 bases and J shed 7 bases, with 6 bases lying between them. The V gene's germline CDR1 is DFQATT and CDR2 SNEGSKA (reference sequence). The length of the CDR3 is 11 residues. The DNA of the CDR3 is TGCAGTGCTAGAGATGGAGGGACCCAGTACTTC. This gives the protein CSARDGGTQYF.

CDR3 sequence (DNA): TGTGCCAGCAGCTCGGGGTCGTACGAGCAGTACTTC. Amino acids: CASSSGSYEQYF. The chain uses TRBV21-1 and TRBJ2-7; the table's D call, TRBD2, has no DNA check behind it. TRBV21-1 is an annotated pseudogene. This CDR3 is 12 amino acids long.

The chain carries TRBV11-3 and TRBJ2-7, with a weak D call TRBD2 (7 bases). Germline loops: CDR1 SGHNT, CDR2 YENEEA. The CDR3 loop spans 15 amino acids. V dropped 2 bases and J dropped 0 bases, with 11 bases sitting between them. The CDR3: CASSLRGGASYEQYF. CDR3 coding DNA: TGTGCCAGCAGCTTAAGGGGGGGCGCCTCCTACGAGCAGTACTTC.

The genes are TRBV29-1 and TRBJ1-1; 7 bases are a match to TRBD1. Trimming at V came to 2 bases and at J to 4 bases, leaving 10 bases not matched to a gene. Germline CDR1 is SQVTM and CDR2 is ANQGSEA. CDR3 length equals 15 residues. The CDR3 sequence: CSVETYSGTATEAFF. In nucleotides, the CDR3 is TGCAGCGTTGAAACTTATAGCGGGACAGCCACTGAAGCTTTCTTT.

The chain couples TRBV9 to TRBJ1-1; the D is unclear. CDR1 is SGDLS, CDR2 YYNGEE, per germline. The CDR3 consists of 15 residues. V lost 3 bases and J 0 bases, leaving 12 bases between the germline ends. The DNA of the CDR3 is TGTGCCAGCAGCGCCGGAGGCGCGGTGAACACTGAAGCTTTCTTT. The encoded protein is CASSAGGAVNTEAFF.

This clone was seen just once. The chain uses TRBV6-5 and TRBJ2-3; TRBD2 agrees at 8 bases. Germline V lookup: CDR1 MNHEY, CDR2 SVGAGI. This CDR3 comprises 14 residues. Trimming took 4 bases from V and 1 from J; bases not matched to a gene: 1. The CDR3 spells CASSSTSGTDTQYF. In DNA, the CDR3 is TGTGCCAGCAGTTCGACTAGCGGCACAGATACGCAGTATTTT.

In DNA form, the CDR3 reads TGTGCCAGCAGCCCGACCGGGTTGGGGGACTTGCGGCGGGTCAACACCATATATTTT. Protein: CASSPTGLGDLRRVNTIYF. The J gene is TRBJ1-3, the V gene TRBV7-9; a possible D gene is TRBD1 (5 bases). The germline V and J ends were trimmed by 5 bases and 7 bases, with 30 bases remaining between them. The CDR3 has 19 residues. CDR1 and CDR2 (germline): SEHNR, FQNEAQ (reference sequence). The variable domain in full, with the rest retrieved from reference TRBV7-9 and TRBJ1-3, is DTGVSQNPRHKITKRGQNVTFRCDPISEHNRLYWYRQTLGQGPEFLTYFQNEAQLEKSRLLSDRFSAERPKGSFSTLEIQRTEQGDSAMYLCASSPTGLGDLRRVNTIYFGEGSWLTVV.

In its sample, this clone was seen once. In DNA, the CDR3 is TGTGCCAGCAGTCGAAACGACAGGGACTATGGCTACACCTTC. Translating gives CASSRNDRDYGYTF. The chain links TRBV6-5 to TRBJ1-2; TRBD1 aligns across 7 bases. The CDR3 loop spans 14 amino acids. The germline V gene encodes CDR1 MNHEY and CDR2 SVGAGI. V was pared by 5 bases and J by 3 bases, with 6 bases of the junction left unmatched.

The gene calls are TRBV5-1 and TRBJ2-3, with 11 positions matching TRBD2. Trimming at V came to 0 bases and at J to 2 bases, leaving 2 bases not matched to a gene. Germline loops: CDR1 SGHRS, CDR2 YFSETQ. This CDR3 spans 16 amino acids. The CDR3 region has the DNA TGCGCCAGCAGCTTGGTACTAGCGGGAGCCACAGATACGCAGTATTTT. It specifies CASSLVLAGATDTQYF.

The chain has TRBV27 and TRBJ2-7, with D perhaps matching TRBD2 (5 bases). CDR3 length: 13 residues. Germline-derived CDR1 and CDR2 are MNHEY and SMNVEV (reference sequence). Deletions cut 5 bases from V and 5 bases from J, with 13 bases between. This chain's CDR3 is CASSVRRADEQYF. The DNA for the CDR3 is TGTGCCAGCAGTGTTCGGCGGGCCGACGAGCAGTACTTC.

The V gene is TRBV5-1, the J gene TRBJ2-1; TRBD2 aligns across 7 bases. This CDR3 has 14 amino acids. Looked up from germline, CDR1 is SGHRS and CDR2 is YFSETQ. The junction had 7 bases not matched to a gene; V was cut back by 4 bases and J by 6 bases. CDR3 nucleotides: TGCGCCAGCAGCCCGCTGGGGGGGGGCAATGAGCAGTTCTTC. It encodes CASSPLGGGNEQFF. Supplemented by reference TRBV5-1 and TRBJ2-1, the full variable domain reads KAGVTQTPRYLIKTRGQQVTLSCSPISGHRSVSWYQQTPGQGLQFLFEYFSETQRNKGNFPGRFSGRQFSNSRSEMNVSTLELGDSALYLCASSPLGGGNEQFFGPGTRLTVL.

The J gene is TRBJ2-2, the V gene TRBV5-4; TRBD1 is a possible D gene (6 bases). Germline lookup yields CDR1 SGHNT and CDR2 YYREEE (reference sequence). Trimming removed 1 base at V and 1 base at J, with 8 bases between. The CDR3 extends over 15 amino acids. The CDR3 nucleotides are TGTGCCAGCAGCTTGCCAGGGGTGAACACCGGGGAGCTGTTTTTT. Residues: CASSLPGVNTGELFF.

This chain uses TRBV28 with TRBJ2-7; D might be TRBD1 (6 bases). The CDR3 contains 14 residues. CDR1 and CDR2 from the germline V gene are MDHEN and SYDVKM. The germline V and J ends were trimmed by 4 bases and 7 bases, with 17 bases remaining between them. The CDR3 loop reads CASSSDRRGREQYF. The CDR3 DNA reads TGTGCCAGCAGTTCGGACAGAAGGGGAAGGGAGCAGTACTTC.

V usage is TRBV29-1 and J usage is TRBJ2-3, with 9 bases aligning to TRBD2. The CDR3 spans 15 residues. V trimming: 5 bases; J trimming: 3 bases; junction bases outside the gene matches: 9. Germline CDR1 SQVTM, CDR2 ANQGSEA. CDR3 amino acids: CSVLSASGKTDTQYF. Here the CDR3 DNA reads TGCAGCGTTCTGAGCGCTAGCGGGAAGACAGATACGCAGTATTTT.

CDR3 amino acids: CSVGVRLDTEAFF. For the CDR3, the DNA is TGCAGCGTTGGTGTCAGACTAGACACTGAAGCTTTCTTT. The chain is built from TRBV29-1 and TRBJ1-1; D unclear. Trimming took 4 bases from V and 3 from J, leaving 12 bases between them. The germline V gene has CDR1 SQVTM and CDR2 ANQGSEA. This CDR3 contains 13 residues. Full variable domain (outside the CDR3, taken from reference TRBV29-1 and TRBJ1-1): SAVISQKPSRDICQRGTSLTIQCQVDSQVTMMFWYRQQPGQSLTLIATANQGSEATYESGFVIDKFPISRPNLTFSTLTVSNMSPEDSSIYLCSVGVRLDTEAFFGQGTRLTVV.

The chain has TRBV6-1 and TRBJ1-2; the D gene is possibly TRBD1 (6 bases). Germline V gives CDR1 MNHNS, CDR2 SASEGT. The CDR3 is 15 amino acids. V shed 5 bases and J shed 4 bases, with 17 bases lying between them. The CDR3 sequence: CASSRRDTLTYGYTF. DNA for the CDR3: TGTGCCAGCAGTCGCCGGGACACACTAACCTATGGCTACACCTTC.

CDR3 sequence (DNA): TGTGCCAGCAGTGATTGGGCAGTCGGGAACACTGAAGCTTTCTTT. As protein: CASSDWAVGNTEAFF. The chain combines TRBV2 with TRBJ1-1, with D unclear. The V gene's germline CDR1 is SNHLY and CDR2 FYNNEI. The CDR3 is made up of 15 amino acids. V was trimmed by 3 bases and J by 1 base, leaving 12 bases between them.

The chain recombines TRBV7-9 with TRBJ2-2; 7 positions match TRBD1. Germline CDR1 reads SEHNR; CDR2 reads FQNEAQ (reference sequence). This CDR3 spans 15 amino acids. Trimming took 3 bases from V and 4 from J; bases not matched to a gene: 5. The CDR3 protein is CASSFWTGPTGELFF. The CDR3 DNA sequence: TGTGCCAGCAGCTTTTGGACAGGACCCACCGGGGAGCTGTTTTTT.

This clone was seen more than once but under ten times. The chain couples TRBV6-1 to TRBJ1-5; TRBD1 agrees at 7 bases. Per germline, CDR1 MNHNS and CDR2 SASEGT. Trimming cost V 0 bases and J 5 bases; bases outside gene matches: 4. The CDR3 is 15 amino acids. CDR3 in DNA: TGTGCCAGCAGTGAAGCAGGGGGCGCGGATCAGCCCCAGCATTTT. Translating it yields CASSEAGGADQPQHF.

This rearrangement joins TRBV27 to TRBJ1-5; D is unclear. Germline loops: CDR1 MNHEY, CDR2 SMNVEV (reference sequence). V lost 5 bases to trimming and J lost 9 bases, with 17 bases between them. The CDR3 loop spans 14 amino acids. The CDR3 DNA reads TGTGCCAGCAGTCCCCGGGATTCACGGGGGCCCCAGCATTTT. As protein: CASSPRDSRGPQHF.

This chain joins TRBV5-4 and TRBJ2-1, with TRBD1 matching 8 bases. V lost 2 bases and J lost 5; bases outside the gene matches: 3. This CDR3 has 14 residues. From germline, CDR1 is SGHNT and CDR2 YYREEE (reference sequence). CDR3 nucleotides: TGTGCCAGCAGCTTAACAGGGGGAAACAATGAGCAGTTCTTC. This gives the protein CASSLTGGNNEQFF.

This chain joins TRBV27 and TRBJ2-3, with 13 bases identical to TRBD2. With 5 bases clipped from V and 0 bases from J, the junction kept 14 bases outside the gene matches. CDR1 and CDR2 (germline): MNHEY, SMNVEV (reference sequence). The CDR3 contains 20 residues. The chain's CDR3 is CASSRLQGLAGITSTDTQYF. CDR3 DNA sequence: TGTGCCAGCAGTCGCCTCCAGGGACTAGCGGGAATAACTAGCACAGATACGCAGTATTTT.

The chain couples TRBV5-1 to TRBJ1-3; TRBD1 agrees at 7 bases. The CDR3 is made up of 13 amino acids. Trimming took 4 bases from V and 8 from J; bases not matched to a gene: 6. The germline gives CDR1 SGHRS, CDR2 YFSETQ. The CDR3 bases are TGCGCCAGCAGCCGTACAGGGGAAGACACCATATATTTT. Amino acids: CASSRTGEDTIYF. Drawing the rest from reference TRBV5-1 and TRBJ1-3, the complete variable domain is KAGVTQTPRYLIKTRGQQVTLSCSPISGHRSVSWYQQTPGQGLQFLFEYFSETQRNKGNFPGRFSGRQFSNSRSEMNVSTLELGDSALYLCASSRTGEDTIYFGEGSWLTVV.

The rearrangement links TRBV19 to TRBJ1-1; D gene unclear. The germline V gene encodes CDR1 LNHDA and CDR2 SQIVND (reference sequence). CDR3 length: 12 amino acids. The germline V and J ends were trimmed by 2 bases and 4 bases, with 5 bases remaining between them. The CDR3, as DNA: TGTGCCAGTAGTATACCCTTCACTGAAGCTTTCTTT. Residues: CASSIPFTEAFF.

The chain recombines TRBV6-6 with TRBJ2-2; TRBD1 is a possible D gene (5 bases). Trimming took off 1 base at V and 1 base at J, with 10 bases between the two ends. In germline, CDR1 is MNHNY, CDR2 SVGAGI (reference sequence). The CDR3 spans 16 residues. The CDR3, as DNA: TGTGCCAGCAGTTACTTGGGGCAGGGGAACACCGGGGAGCTGTTTTTT. This codes for CASSYLGQGNTGELFF.

CDR3 in DNA: TGCGCCAGCAGCGCTGGGACACTTAGCACAGATACGCAGTATTTT. Translating gives CASSAGTLSTDTQYF. The chain is built from TRBV5-1 and TRBJ2-3; D perhaps matches TRBD1 (6 bases). CDR1 is SGHRS and CDR2 is YFSETQ in the germline V gene. The CDR3 is 15 amino acids. V was trimmed by 4 bases and J by 0 bases, leaving 12 bases between them.

The V gene is TRBV28, the J gene TRBJ2-2; TRBD2 matches 10 bases. The ends lost 3 bases at V and 4 bases at J; junction bases unmatched: 5. This CDR3 contains 16 residues. In germline, CDR1 is MDHEN, CDR2 SYDVKM. The CDR3 bases are TGTGCCAGCAGTTTTTCAGCGGGAGGGCCCACCGGGGAGCTGTTTTTT. Translated, it gives CASSFSAGGPTGELFF.